These 24 T cell receptor beta chains were sequenced from one sample in a study of long-term antiretroviral therapy in people with HIV. Sequencing used immunoSEQ v3.0 at survey level. The table came from immunoSEQ multiplex PCR; TCRdb's copy has only in-frame clones and leaves some out. This repertoire shows about 44,000 clones, around 96% found once; its top ten account for 2.7%. The sequences come from unsorted PBMCs, collected 3.7 years after starting antiretroviral therapy. These receptors all stem from a woman between 45 and 65 years old with HIV.

The chain has TRBV2 and TRBJ2-3; no clear D. Trimming left V 0 bases short and J 7 bases short, with 5 bases between. This CDR3 has 12 amino acids. Germline CDR1 and CDR2: SNHLY and FYNNEI. The CDR3 DNA sequence: TGTGCCAGCAGTGAAGCGCCTAATACGCAGTATTTT. This sequence encodes CASSEAPNTQYF.

The CDR3 here is CSVGGGSGANVLTF. CDR3 nucleotides: TGCAGCGTTGGGGGGGGCTCTGGGGCCAACGTCCTGACTTTC. The chain has TRBV29-1 and TRBJ2-6; 7 nucleotides match TRBD2. V was pared by 4 bases and J by 0 bases, with 0 bases of the junction left unmatched. This CDR3 comprises 14 residues. Germline loops: CDR1 SQVTM, CDR2 ANQGSEA. The full variable domain, completed using reference TRBV29-1 and TRBJ2-6, is SAVISQKPSRDICQRGTSLTIQCQVDSQVTMMFWYRQQPGQSLTLIATANQGSEATYESGFVIDKFPISRPNLTFSTLTVSNMSPEDSSIYLCSVGGGSGANVLTFGAGSRLTVL.

The V call is TRBV14, the J call TRBJ2-1, with 8 positions matching TRBD2. Unmatched junction bases numbered 7, after V lost 4 bases and J lost 8 bases. Germline lookup yields CDR1 SGHDN and CDR2 FVKESK. The CDR3 is 14 residues long. This CDR3 reads CASSLGLGFDEQFF. CDR3 DNA: TGTGCCAGCAGCCTGGGACTAGGCTTTGATGAGCAGTTCTTC. Supplemented by reference TRBV14 and TRBJ2-1, the full variable domain reads EAGVTQFPSHSVIEKGQTVTLRCDPISGHDNLYWYRRVMGKEIKFLLHFVKESKQDESGMPNNRFLAERTGGTYSTLKVQPAELEDSGVYFCASSLGLGFDEQFFGPGTRLTVL.

The rearrangement links TRBV9 to TRBJ1-3; D may be TRBD1 (6 bases). Germline V gene lookup returns CDR1 SGDLS and CDR2 YYNGEE. V lost 4 bases and J 6 bases, leaving 17 bases between the germline ends. The CDR3 is 15 residues long. The DNA of the CDR3 is TGTGCCAGCAGCCCCATTGTCGGGGGGCTAAACACCATATATTTT. This translates into CASSPIVGGLNTIYF.

The chain has TRBV5-6 and TRBJ1-2, with 9 bases that match TRBD1. V was clipped by 4 bases and J by 3 bases; unmatched bases: 7. Looked up from germline, CDR1 is SGHDT and CDR2 is YYEEEE. CDR3 length: 15 residues. The CDR3 protein is CASSPRDRAYYGYTF. DNA for the CDR3: TGTGCCAGCAGCCCCCGGGACAGGGCATACTATGGCTACACCTTC.

This chain joins TRBV30 and TRBJ1-1, with TRBD1 matching 7 bases. Germline V lookup: CDR1 GTSNPN, CDR2 SVGIG (reference sequence). The CDR3 has 16 amino acids. Trimming cost V 4 bases and J 0 bases; bases outside gene matches: 11. This chain's CDR3 is CAWMARGRGLNTEAFF. CDR3 DNA: TGTGCCTGGATGGCTAGGGGGCGAGGATTGAACACTGAAGCTTTCTTT.

The V and J genes are TRBV4-1 and TRBJ1-2; no firm D call. Trimming took off 3 bases at V and 0 bases at J, with 8 bases between the two ends. Germline V gene sequence: CDR1 MGHRA, CDR2 YSYEKL. This CDR3 contains 14 residues. CDR3 DNA: TGCGCCAGCAGCCAGTATGGGACTAACTATGGCTACACCTTC. As protein: CASSQYGTNYGYTF.

The chain joins TRBV2 to TRBJ2-7; 13 nucleotides match TRBD2. The J segment lost 6 bases and the V segment lost 5 bases, leaving 7 bases of the junction unmatched. Looked up from germline, CDR1 is SNHLY and CDR2 is FYNNEI. The CDR3 is 15 amino acids. The CDR3 DNA sequence: TGTGCCAGCAGTTGGACTAGCGGGGGTCCGGGCGAGCAGTACTTC. Protein: CASSWTSGGPGEQYF.

The CDR3 reads CASSPSSQGYGYTF. In DNA form, the CDR3 reads TGTGCCAGCAGTCCATCGTCTCAGGGATATGGCTACACCTTC. V usage is TRBV27 and J usage is TRBJ1-2; D perhaps matches TRBD1 (5 bases). Germline CDR1 is MNHEY and CDR2 is SMNVEV (reference sequence). V lost 5 bases and J 5 bases, leaving 15 bases between the germline ends. CDR3 length: 14 residues.

The CDR3: CAWSSVSGNTIYF. In nucleotides, the CDR3 is TGTGCCTGGAGTTCCGTCTCTGGAAACACCATATATTTT. The chain uses TRBV30 and TRBJ1-3; D ambiguous. V shed 2 bases and J shed 0 bases, with 5 bases lying between them. Germline CDR1 and CDR2: GTSNPN and SVGIG (reference sequence). CDR3 length equals 13 residues.

The chain joins TRBV13 to TRBJ2-5; 8 nucleotides line up with TRBD1. Germline CDR1 reads PRHDT; CDR2 reads FYEKMQ (reference sequence). The CDR3 runs 12 residues. The J segment lost 5 bases and the V segment lost 5 bases, leaving 1 base of the junction unmatched. The CDR3 DNA reads as TGTGCCAGCAGCAGGGACAGGGAGACCCAGTACTTC. Translated, it gives CASSRDRETQYF. Full variable domain (rest looked up from reference TRBV13 and TRBJ2-5): AAGVIQSPRHLIKEKRETATLKCYPIPRHDTVYWYQQGPGQDPQFLISFYEKMQSDKGSIPDRFSAQQFSDYHSELNMSSLELGDSALYFCASSRDRETQYFGPGTRLLVL.

V and J are TRBV4-1 and TRBJ2-7; D is ambiguous. The CDR3 runs to 15 residues. V dropped 1 base and J dropped 0 bases, with 10 bases sitting between them. Germline values: CDR1 MGHRA, CDR2 YSYEKL. The CDR3 spells CASSQVDQVSYEQYF. The CDR3 DNA is TGCGCCAGCAGCCAAGTGGATCAGGTCTCCTACGAGCAGTACTTC.

The genes are TRBV19 and TRBJ2-5; TRBD1 is a possible D gene (6 bases). V was trimmed by 3 bases and J by 3 bases, leaving 8 bases between them. CDR1 is LNHDA, CDR2 SQIVND, per germline (reference sequence). The CDR3 covers 13 residues. CDR3 in amino acids: CASSIGQKETQYF. CDR3 coding DNA: TGTGCCAGTAGTATTGGACAGAAAGAGACCCAGTACTTC.

V gene TRBV6-1 combines with J gene TRBJ1-6; D call uncertain. Germline V gene data show CDR1 as MNHNS and CDR2 as SASEGT. The CDR3 contains 14 residues. V gave up 2 bases and J gave up 8 bases, with 10 bases separating them. The CDR3 sequence is CASSEIVRDSPLHF. The CDR3 DNA reads as TGTGCCAGCAGTGAAATAGTGAGAGATTCACCCCTCCACTTT.

V gene TRBV5-4 combines with J gene TRBJ2-1, with D possibly matching TRBD1 (5 bases). Looked up from germline, CDR1 is SGHNT and CDR2 is YYREEE (reference sequence). V lost 0 bases and J 5 bases, leaving 9 bases between the germline ends. This CDR3 has 14 residues. As DNA, the CDR3 is TGTGCCAGCAGCTTGGTCGGCAGGGACAATGAGCAGTTCTTC. Amino acid sequence: CASSLVGRDNEQFF.

The sample holds a few counts of this clone. CDR3 loop: CASSLGGGAGSPLHF. In DNA, the CDR3 is TGTGCCAGCAGCTTGGGAGGGGGCGCAGGTTCACCCCTCCACTTT. The V and J genes are TRBV5-4 and TRBJ1-6; 7 bases match TRBD1. Germline V CDR1 and CDR2: SGHNT, YYREEE (reference sequence). The CDR3 consists of 15 residues. The ends lost 0 bases at V and 9 bases at J; junction bases unmatched: 6.

This chain uses TRBV5-1 with TRBJ2-7, with TRBD1 identical over 7 bases. CDR3 size: 14 residues. The V gene's germline CDR1 is SGHRS and CDR2 YFSETQ. The trim removed 4 bases at V and 3 bases at J, leaving 7 bases unmatched. CDR3 region: CASSPGQDRYEQYF. CDR3 nucleotide sequence: TGCGCCAGCAGCCCAGGACAGGACCGCTACGAGCAGTACTTC.

V usage is TRBV2 and J usage is TRBJ1-2; the match to TRBD1 covers 7 bases. The CDR3 runs to 14 residues. V gave up 6 bases and J gave up 6 bases; unmatched junction bases: 10. Germline CDR1 and CDR2: SNHLY and FYNNEI. The CDR3 DNA reads TGTGCCAGCAGCGACCTGGACAGGCTGGATGGCTACACCTTC. Amino acids: CASSDLDRLDGYTF.

The rearrangement joins TRBV7-9 to TRBJ2-5; no clear D. The CDR3 consists of 13 residues. The V gene lost 1 base and the J gene lost 1 base, with 4 bases spanning the gap. Germline CDR1 is SEHNR and CDR2 is FQNEAQ (reference sequence). The CDR3 nucleotides read TGTGCCAGCAGCTTAGTACCCCAAGAGACCCAGTACTTC. Protein: CASSLVPQETQYF.

The rearrangement joins TRBV5-6 to TRBJ2-7; tentatively, D is TRBD1 (5 bases). Deletions cut 2 bases from V and 3 bases from J, with 9 bases between. This CDR3 comprises 13 residues. Per germline, CDR1 SGHDT and CDR2 YYEEEE. The CDR3 loop reads CASSFFDSYEQYF. Written as DNA, the CDR3 is TGTGCCAGCAGCTTTTTCGACAGCTACGAGCAGTACTTC.

The chain recombines TRBV5-4 with TRBJ2-1; D remains unclear. With 4 bases removed from V and 5 bases from J, the gap between germline ends came to 13 bases. There are 14 residues in the CDR3. CDR1 is SGHNT, CDR2 YYREEE, per germline (reference sequence). In nucleotides, the CDR3 is TGTGCCAGCAGCCCAGCTCAGAGAGACAATGAGCAGTTCTTC. Translating it yields CASSPAQRDNEQFF.

V and J are TRBV7-9 and TRBJ1-6; 9 bases fit TRBD1. The CDR3 is 15 amino acids. V was pared by 5 bases and J by 7 bases, with 6 bases of the junction left unmatched. CDR1 SEHNR and CDR2 FQNEAQ come from the germline V gene (reference sequence). CDR3 loop: CASSPTGTGNSPLHF. In DNA form, the CDR3 reads TGTGCCAGCAGCCCCACCGGGACAGGGAATTCACCCCTCCACTTT.

CDR3 amino acids: CASSQAGRGLGTDTQYF. In nucleotides, the CDR3 is TGCGCCAGCAGCCAAGCTGGGAGGGGGTTGGGGACAGATACGCAGTATTTT. This chain uses TRBV4-1 with TRBJ2-3; possible D gene TRBD2, 7 bases. Germline-derived CDR1 and CDR2 are MGHRA and YSYEKL. This CDR3 spans 17 amino acids. The V and J ends lost 1 base and 3 bases respectively, with 17 bases between them.

The chain carries TRBV7-3 and TRBJ2-2; D could derive from TRBD1 or TRBD2 (5 bases each). The V gene lost 2 bases and the J gene lost 2 bases, with 15 bases spanning the gap. Germline V gene lookup returns CDR1 SGHTA and CDR2 FQGTGA. The CDR3 extends over 17 amino acids. The CDR3, as DNA: TGTGCCAGCAGCTTATCTGCCGGGACGGGAAACACCGGGGAGCTGTTTTTT. Its protein product is CASSLSAGTGNTGELFF. The complete variable domain, with remaining parts taken from reference TRBV7-3 and TRBJ2-2, reads GAGVSQTPSNKVTEKGKYVELRCDPISGHTALYWYRQSLGQGPEFLIYFQGTGAADDSGLPNDRFFAVRPEGSVSTLKIQRTERGDSAVYLCASSLSAGTGNTGELFFGEGSRLTVL.